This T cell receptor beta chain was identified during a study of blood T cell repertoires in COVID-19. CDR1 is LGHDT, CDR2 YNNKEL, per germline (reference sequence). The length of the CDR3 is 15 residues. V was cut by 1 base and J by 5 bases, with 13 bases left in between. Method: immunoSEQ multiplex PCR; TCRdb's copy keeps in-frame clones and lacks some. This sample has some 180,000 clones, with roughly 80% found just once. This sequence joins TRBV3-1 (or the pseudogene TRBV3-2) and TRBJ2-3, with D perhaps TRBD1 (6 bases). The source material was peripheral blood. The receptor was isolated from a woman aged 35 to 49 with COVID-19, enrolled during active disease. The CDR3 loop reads CASSQGTGKGDTQYF. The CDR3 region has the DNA TGTGCCAGCAGCCAAGGTACAGGGAAGGGAGATACGCAGTATTTT.